This TCR beta chain was obtained from a study of resident and recirculating memory T cells in vitiligo. Study-wide background: Each patient gave two lesional and two nonlesional epidermal shave biopsies, plus PBMCs. No cells were sorted; samples were homogenized just before genomic DNA extraction. General study points: Vitiligo lesions lacked a unique dominant clone, and clonality varied.

No change in lesions over the prior 6 months defined stable disease. About this clone: Antigen unknown.

The V segment lost 1 base and the J segment 6 bases; nucleotides outside the gene matches: 3. In germline, CDR1 is SGDLS, CDR2 YYNGEE. The CDR3 loop spans 14 amino acids. Clones were sequenced by immunoSEQ multiplex PCR, and TCRdb holds only the in-frame ones, with some missing. The data hold 55,000 to 75,000 clones, with roughly 90% observed a single time. The sequence derives from a male donor with vitiligo. V and J are TRBV9 and TRBJ1-5, with TRBD1 identical over 8 bases. The sequencing sample was made of blood. The CDR3 spells CASSVSGGSQPQHF. The CDR3 region has the DNA TGTGCCAGCAGCGTATCAGGGGGCAGTCAGCCCCAGCATTTT.